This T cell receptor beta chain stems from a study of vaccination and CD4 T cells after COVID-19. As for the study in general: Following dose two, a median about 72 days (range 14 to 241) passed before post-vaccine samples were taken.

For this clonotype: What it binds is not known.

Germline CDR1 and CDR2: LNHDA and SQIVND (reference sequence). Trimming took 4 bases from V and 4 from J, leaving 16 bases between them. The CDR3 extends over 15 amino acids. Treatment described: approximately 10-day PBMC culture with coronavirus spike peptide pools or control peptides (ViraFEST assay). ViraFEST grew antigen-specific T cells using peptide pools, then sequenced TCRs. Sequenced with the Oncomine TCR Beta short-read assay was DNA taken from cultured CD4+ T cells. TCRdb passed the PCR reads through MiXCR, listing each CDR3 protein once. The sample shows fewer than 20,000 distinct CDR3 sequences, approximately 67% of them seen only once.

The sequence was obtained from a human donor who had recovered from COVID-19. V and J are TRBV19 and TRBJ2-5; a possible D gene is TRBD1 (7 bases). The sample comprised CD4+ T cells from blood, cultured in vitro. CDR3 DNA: TGTGCCAGTAGTAGACAGGGAGGTATCCGAGAGACCCAGTACTTC. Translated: CASSRQGGIRETQYF.